The 27 T cell receptor beta chains presented below share a single source sample, sequenced in a study of blood T cell repertoires in COVID-19. Sequencing used immunoSEQ multiplex PCR; TCRdb keeps in-frame clones, though not all of them. Of 400,000 or so clones in the sample, 70% to 90% were seen once. The sample was peripheral blood. These receptor sequences come from a woman aged 35 to 49 with COVID-19, enrolled during active disease.

V and J are TRBV27 and TRBJ1-5; D ambiguous. CDR1 MNHEY and CDR2 SMNVEV come from the germline V gene (reference sequence). The CDR3 extends over 12 amino acids. Trimming left V 8 bases short and J 3 bases short, with 8 bases between. This CDR3 reads CASGPPNQPQHF. The CDR3, as DNA: TGTGCCAGCGGCCCCCCCAATCAGCCCCAGCATTTT.

The gene calls are TRBV28 and TRBJ1-5; 8 bases fit TRBD1. Trimming took 5 bases from V and 5 from J; bases not matched to a gene: 5. Germline loops: CDR1 MDHEN, CDR2 SYDVKM. CDR3 size: 14 residues. The CDR3 spells CASSRDRRYQPQHF. CDR3 DNA: TGTGCCAGCAGTCGGGACAGGAGGTATCAGCCCCAGCATTTT.

The sample holds one count of this clone. The chain combines TRBV29-1 with TRBJ2-1; 8 positions agree with TRBD2. Germline values: CDR1 SQVTM, CDR2 ANQGSEA. Germline trimming cut 2 bases from V and 8 bases from J; bases unmatched to any gene: 11. This CDR3 spans 15 amino acids. CDR3 bases: TGCAGCGTTGAACGGCGGGGGGTTCGGACAGATGAGCAGTTCTTC. Protein product: CSVERRGVRTDEQFF.

V and J are TRBV6-5 and TRBJ2-5, with D maybe TRBD1 (5 bases). The CDR3 length is 12 residues. Germline CDR1 and CDR2: MNHEY and SVGAGI. V was cut by 7 bases and J by 0 bases, with 6 bases left in between. The CDR3 sequence: CASKGNQETQYF. In nucleotides, the CDR3 is TGTGCCAGCAAGGGGAACCAAGAGACCCAGTACTTC.

This clone has more than one count but fewer than ten. The rearrangement uses TRBV27 and TRBJ2-7, with 10 bases that match TRBD2. The CDR3 totals 14 residues. Per germline, CDR1 MNHEY and CDR2 SMNVEV (reference sequence). J lost 5 bases, V lost 3 bases, and 4 bases had no gene match. The CDR3 reads CASSFLAGVNEQYF. The CDR3 DNA reads as TGTGCCAGCAGTTTTCTAGCGGGAGTAAACGAGCAGTACTTC.

CDR3 nucleotide sequence: TGTGCCAGCAGCGATGGGAGGGGGACCAAGAAAACCCAGTACTTC. This gives the protein CASSDGRGTKKTQYF. This rearrangement joins TRBV28 to TRBJ2-5; possible D gene TRBD2, 7 bases. V was pared by 6 bases and J by 8 bases, with 22 bases between. The CDR3 has 15 amino acids. Germline values: CDR1 MDHEN, CDR2 SYDVKM.

V usage is TRBV4-3 and J usage is TRBJ1-2, with 9 positions matching TRBD1. V trimming: 4 bases; J trimming: 4 bases; junction bases outside the gene matches: 7. Looked up from germline, CDR1 is LGHNA and CDR2 is YSLEER. The CDR3 loop spans 15 amino acids. The CDR3 DNA sequence: TGCGCCAGCAGCCCGAGGGGGACAGGGCCCTATGGCTACACCTTC. Translated: CASSPRGTGPYGYTF.

This clone was counted once. This chain connects TRBV19 to TRBJ1-1; 7 positions match TRBD1. Unmatched junction bases numbered 9, after V lost 5 bases and J lost 0 bases. The germline V gene encodes CDR1 LNHDA and CDR2 SQIVND (reference sequence). The CDR3 totals 16 residues. The CDR3 protein is CASSSKYRGLNTEAFF. DNA for the CDR3: TGTGCCAGTAGTTCCAAATACAGGGGCCTGAACACTGAAGCTTTCTTT.

J is TRBJ2-3 and V is TRBV7-9; 15 nucleotides align to TRBD2. Per the germline V gene, CDR1 is SEHNR and CDR2 is FQNEAQ (reference sequence). With 4 bases clipped from V and 8 bases from J, the junction kept 7 bases outside the gene matches. The CDR3 covers 16 residues. The CDR3 sequence is CASSSGLAGGFSTQYF. The CDR3 DNA reads as TGTGCCAGCAGCTCGGGACTAGCGGGGGGTTTTAGTACGCAGTATTTT.

The genes are TRBV28 and TRBJ2-1, with TRBD2 identical over 14 bases. The CDR3 length is 15 residues. The junction had 3 bases not matched to a gene; V was cut back by 2 bases and J by 9 bases. CDR1 MDHEN and CDR2 SYDVKM come from the germline V gene. CDR3 residues: CASSLGLAGGSEQFF. In DNA, the CDR3 is TGTGCCAGCAGTTTAGGACTAGCGGGAGGTAGTGAGCAGTTCTTC.

This clone was detected once. J is TRBJ1-6 and V is TRBV18; D unresolved. V gave up 2 bases and J gave up 7 bases, with 9 bases separating them. CDR3 length: 14 amino acids. Germline-derived CDR1 and CDR2 are KGHSH and LQKENI. This CDR3 is CASSPRELNSPLHF. DNA of the CDR3: TGTGCCAGCTCACCAAGGGAGCTAAATTCACCCCTCCACTTT.

In its sample, this clone was seen a few times. The chain carries TRBV6-2 or TRBV6-3 and TRBJ2-3; tentatively, D is TRBD2 (6 bases). The CDR3 length is 18 residues. Trimming shortened V by 5 bases and J by 1 base, and 22 bases separated the two germline ends. CDR1 and CDR2 from the germline V gene are MNHEY and SVGEGT. In DNA, the CDR3 is TGTGCCAGCAGTATATCCTTGAGCGGAGCGGGCCGCACAGATACGCAGTATTTT. This sequence encodes CASSISLSGAGRTDTQYF.

The chain carries TRBV30 and TRBJ1-4; D gene unclear. Trimming left V 1 base short and J 8 bases short, with 14 bases between. Per the germline V gene, CDR1 is GTSNPN and CDR2 is SVGIG (reference sequence). CDR3 length equals 14 residues. The CDR3 DNA follows: TGTGCCTGGAGTGACGGGAAAGGGAGGGAAAAACTGTTTTTT. Translated, it gives CAWSDGKGREKLFF.

This clone has only one observation. The chain employs TRBV30 and TRBJ2-5, with 7 bases identical to TRBD1. This CDR3 is 15 amino acids long. Germline V gives CDR1 GTSNPN, CDR2 SVGIG (reference sequence). V lost 0 bases to trimming and J lost 5 bases; unmatched junction nucleotides: 9. CDR3 residues: CAWSVRGGAWETQYF. The CDR3 nucleotides read TGTGCCTGGAGTGTACGAGGGGGCGCGTGGGAGACCCAGTACTTC.

The rearrangement links TRBV28 to TRBJ2-5, with D perhaps TRBD1 (6 bases). The ends were cut back, 6 bases at V and 5 bases at J, with 16 bases in the middle. The CDR3 length is 14 residues. Germline V CDR1 and CDR2: MDHEN, SYDVKM. The CDR3 here is CASSYDRTEETQYF. In DNA form, the CDR3 reads TGTGCCAGCAGCTACGACCGGACAGAGGAGACCCAGTACTTC.

This clone is a singleton in its sample. The CDR3 loop reads CASSLGGLGNQPQHF. The CDR3, as DNA: TGTGCCAGCAGCTTAGGGGGACTGGGCAATCAGCCCCAGCATTTT. The chain links TRBV7-2 to TRBJ1-5, with D possibly being TRBD1 (5 bases). V was trimmed by 1 base and J by 2 bases, leaving 9 bases between them. In germline, CDR1 is SGHTA, CDR2 FQGNSA. The length of the CDR3 is 15 residues.

This chain uses TRBV30 with TRBJ2-2; 9 nucleotides match TRBD1. The CDR3 spans 15 residues. CDR1 is GTSNPN, CDR2 SVGIG, per germline (reference sequence). The J segment lost 7 bases and the V segment lost 8 bases, leaving 14 bases of the junction unmatched. The CDR3 DNA is TGTGCCGGACGAAGGGGACAGGGTCTTCTCGGGGAGCTGTTTTTT. Residues: CAGRRGQGLLGELFF.

The chain links TRBV25-1 to TRBJ2-3, with D possibly TRBD1 on 6 matching bases. V lost 5 bases, J lost 4 bases, and 16 bases lay in between. The CDR3 extends over 15 amino acids. The germline gives CDR1 MGHDK, CDR2 SYGVNS. CDR3 sequence reads: CASSKFRGGPDTQYF. The CDR3 DNA reads as TGTGCCAGCAGTAAGTTCAGGGGCGGGCCAGATACGCAGTATTTT. Full variable domain (rest looked up from reference TRBV25-1 and TRBJ2-3): EADIYQTPRYLVIGTGKKITLECSQTMGHDKMYWYQQDPGMELHLIHYSYGVNSTEKGDLSSESTVSRIRTEHFPLTLESARPSHTSQYLCASSKFRGGPDTQYFGPGTRLTVL.

V and J are TRBV9 and TRBJ2-7; D not resolved. Trimming pared 4 bases from V and 0 bases from J, leaving 5 bases between. Germline CDR1 SGDLS, CDR2 YYNGEE. The CDR3 consists of 12 residues. CDR3 region: CASSPNSYEQYF. The CDR3 bases are TGTGCCAGCAGCCCCAACTCCTACGAGCAGTACTTC. The entire variable domain, with the rest obtained from reference TRBV9 and TRBJ2-7, is as follows: DSGVTQTPKHLITATGQRVTLRCSPRSGDLSVYWYQQSLDQGLQFLIQYYNGEERAKGNILERFSAQQFPDLHSELNLSSLELGDSALYFCASSPNSYEQYFGPGTRLTVT.

The chain carries TRBV19 and TRBJ1-1; a weak D match, TRBD1 (5 bases). Germline lookup yields CDR1 LNHDA and CDR2 SQIVND (reference sequence). This CDR3 region has 13 residues. Between the trimmed V and J ends, which lost 0 bases and 5 bases, there was a span of 7 bases. This CDR3 is CASSIDKGTEAFF. DNA for the CDR3: TGTGCCAGTAGTATAGATAAGGGGACTGAAGCTTTCTTT.

This chain links TRBV18 with TRBJ1-5; D is perhaps TRBD1 (6 bases). This CDR3 is built from 15 residues. V was clipped by 2 bases and J by 2 bases, with 10 bases between them. Germline V gene lookup returns CDR1 KGHSH and CDR2 LQKENI. In nucleotides, the CDR3 is TGTGCCAGCTCACCAGCAGGGGCAGGCAATCAGCCCCAGCATTTT. It codes for CASSPAGAGNQPQHF.

With regard to this clone: An end of the junction differs from the germline gene, which may be a read error. The J gene is TRBJ1-1, the V gene TRBV12-3 or TRBV12-4; a weak D match, TRBD1 (5 bases). The CDR3 length is 12 residues. CDR3 DNA: TGTGCCAGCAACCTTGACAGTCTAAAGCCACACTTT. Residues: CASNLDSLKPHF.

The chain recombines TRBV15 with TRBJ2-5, with TRBD2 matching over 12 bases. The V and J ends lost 0 bases and 1 base, in that order; junction bases with no gene match: 3. Germline CDR1 is LNHNV and CDR2 is YYDKDF (reference sequence). The CDR3 has 17 residues. CDR3 nucleotides: TGTGCCACCAGCAGAGATCAGACTAGCGGGAGCCAAGAGACCCAGTACTTC. Translated: CATSRDQTSGSQETQYF.

The rearrangement uses TRBV2 and TRBJ1-1; 7 bases align to TRBD1. The CDR3 has 14 amino acids. V was pared by 8 bases and J by 4 bases, with 10 bases of the junction left unmatched. CDR1 and CDR2 (germline): SNHLY, FYNNEI. The CDR3 DNA reads TGTGCCAGCGTCAAAGGGTCAGGGGGCACTGAAGCTTTCTTT. It codes for CASVKGSGGTEAFF. The variable domain in full, with the rest retrieved from reference TRBV2 and TRBJ1-1, is EPEVTQTPSHQVTQMGQEVILRCVPISNHLYFYWYRQILGQKVEFLVSFYNNEISEKSEIFDDQFSVERPDGSNFTLKIRSTKLEDSAMYFCASVKGSGGTEAFFGQGTRLTVV.

This clone was found a few times. The gene calls are TRBV19 and TRBJ1-2; 7 positions agree with TRBD1. CDR3 length: 16 amino acids. CDR1 and CDR2 from the germline V gene are LNHDA and SQIVND (reference sequence). The V segment lost 4 bases and the J segment 0 bases; nucleotides outside the gene matches: 8. The CDR3 sequence is CASSTGQVPTNYGYTF. In DNA, the CDR3 is TGTGCCAGTAGTACCGGACAGGTACCAACTAACTATGGCTACACCTTC. Full variable domain (rest looked up from reference TRBV19 and TRBJ1-2): DGGITQSPKYLFRKEGQNVTLSCEQNLNHDAMYWYRQDPGQGLRLIYYSQIVNDFQKGDIAEGYSVSREKKESFPLTVTSAQKNPTAFYLCASSTGQVPTNYGYTFGSGTRLTVV.

This clone was seen only a few times. The chain joins TRBV27 to TRBJ1-2; TRBD1 agrees at 8 bases. V dropped 6 bases and J dropped 6; count of bases not matched to a gene: 6. Per the germline V gene, CDR1 is MNHEY and CDR2 is SMNVEV (reference sequence). The CDR3 is 13 residues long. The CDR3 is CASRDRAFNGYTF. CDR3 coding DNA: TGTGCCAGCAGGGACAGGGCATTCAATGGCTACACCTTC.

This clone has just one count. The rearrangement uses TRBV4-3 and TRBJ2-6, with 11 bases identical to TRBD2. CDR1 LGHNA and CDR2 YSLEER come from the germline V gene. The CDR3 spans 18 residues. The V segment lost 3 bases and the J segment 4 bases; nucleotides outside the gene matches: 8. Here the CDR3 DNA reads TGCGCCAGCAGCCACTTAGCGGGGGGGCCTGGAGGGGCCAACGTCCTGACTTTC. Residues: CASSHLAGGPGGANVLTF.